The TCR beta chain under discussion was sequenced for a study of blood T cell repertoires in COVID-19. Looking at the study overall: There were acute and convalescent COVID-19 samples, and they came from the United States, Italy and Spain. PBMCs, B-cell-depleted T cells, or T cells provided the cDNA or gDNA that made up the material.

Authors' analysis steps: Researchers report that nucleated cell counts were estimated from reference gene primer amplification. Sequenced by immunoSEQ multiplex PCR; TCRdb stores in-frame clones only, minus some. D and trimming were read from the DNA, whereas the V and J calls and clone size are those reported in that table. The profile shows about 150,000 clones, roughly nine tenths of them singletons. With 2 bases removed from V and 6 bases from J, the gap between germline ends came to 12 bases. The CDR3 spans 14 residues. Germline V CDR1 and CDR2: SGHTA, FQGNSA. V and J are TRBV7-2 and TRBJ2-3, with a tentative D call TRBD1 (5 bases). Sequenced input: peripheral blood. The source is a man in his fifties or sixties with acute or convalescent COVID-19. CDR3 amino acids: CASSLLTPGDTQYF. The DNA of the CDR3 is TGTGCCAGCAGCTTATTGACCCCAGGGGATACGCAGTATTTT.